This TCR beta chain comes out of a study of beta chain features in type 1 diabetes (dated by TCRdb to between 2018 and 2020). Turning to the overall study: No differences in mean age, gender distribution, total cell number or subset yield were found between patients and healthy donors. A total of around 100 million sorted cells were examined across all samples, and RNA yield correlated strongly with the number of cells per subset. Naive and central memory subsets were obtained from all 30 or so donors, but regulatory and stem cell-like memory subsets were isolated from only 8 patients and roughly eight healthy donors. In the study, TCRB repertoires of sorted circulating CD4+ T cell subsets from recently diagnosed type 1 diabetes patients were compared with those of matched healthy donors.

The High Capacity cDNA Reverse Transcription Kit was used to reverse transcribe all of the isolated RNA, meaning that expressed TCRB transcripts were what got sequenced. Deep immunoSEQ sequencing was applied to naive, central memory and regulatory T cell samples, giving an average of approximately 4 million total reads per sample. Sorted cells were lysed in RLT buffer and RNA was extracted with DNase-treated RNeasy Micro or Mini kits, depending on cell number. To prevent cross-contamination, each cell subset was processed individually, whereas patient and healthy donor samples were processed jointly. The immunoSEQ multiplex PCR was used to amplify TCRB sequences from cDNA, generating 87-bp fragments that spanned the CDR3 region. Amplicons were sequenced on the Illumina HiSeq platform. From the authors' description of their analysis: Synthetic template baselines were used to correct PCR bias computationally, reads within Hamming distance 2 were collapsed, and singletons that could not be merged were discarded. Reads were aligned against IMGT to assign V, D and J genes, CDR3 length and insertions or deletions at six rearrangement sites. Clonotype counts were normalized to sorted cell number within each subset before computing true diversity and Gini coefficients with the tcR R package. The overlap coefficient, calculated on TCRB nucleotide sequences, was used to measure repertoire sharing. TCRdb took over this immuneACCESS table, retaining in-frame rearrangements with V and J assigned. Such tables are incomplete; in checked studies, under half of the missing clones stem from an unresolved V gene, and the remainder is unexplained. That table is the source of V, J and clone size, and D and trimming were worked out from the DNA. Here the sample has 120,000 or so clones; around 16% occur a single time. In total, the top ten clones hold 2.6% of the sample.

A single peripheral blood draw of around 0.11 L on average was collected from each donor into heparinised tubes. A BD FACSAria II was used to sort naive, central memory, regulatory and stem cell-like memory CD4+ T cells with a panel that included CD45RO, CCR7, CD25, CD127, CD95 and CD27. Every sorted population had a purity above 95%. PBMCs were separated immediately by Lymphoprep density gradient centrifugation and were stained directly, without being cultured. To minimize batch effects, samples were stained and sorted in pairs, one healthy donor with one patient per experiment. Overall study results and their limits: PCR might favor shorter templates, but patient and control samples were amplified and corrected together, so any skew would affect both groups equally. HLA sub-analyses involved small numbers of individuals, so any influence of HLA type on TCRB rearrangement remained unresolved. Because cDNA rather than genomic DNA was sequenced, highly expressing activated cells could have been over-represented, although no difference in activation and CD3 levels was found between groups. Fewer insertions and more nucleotide deletions at VDJ recombination sites were observed in patients with type 1 diabetes, implying thymic rearrangement abnormalities. Naive, central memory and regulatory TCRB repertoires appeared more similar among patients than among healthy donors. Type 1 diabetes patients showed a moderate but significant shortening of TCRB CDR3 length in all four CD4+ subsets.

This clone has more than one count but fewer than ten. Its antigen remains undetermined. Base qualities are not at hand, and no much larger clone is one base apart. The sequenced sample was central memory CD4+ T cells from blood. The sequence was obtained from a young man with type 1 diabetes.

Here the CDR3 is given as CASSGGSEQFF. DNA sequence: TGTGCCAGCAGTGGGGGAAGTGAGCAGTTCTTC. This sequence uses TRBV7-3 and TRBJ2-1, with the D call tentatively TRBD1 or TRBD2, each fitting 5 bases. V lost 6 bases and J lost 9 bases; the stretch between them is 9 bases long. Via the germline V gene, CDR1 is SGHTA and CDR2 FQGTGA. The CDR3, from cysteine to phenylalanine, totals 11 residues. The DNA shown is the 33-base CDR3, in frame from base 1.